Listed below are T cell receptor beta chains from one sample, sequenced in a study of T cell repertoires in cytomegalovirus infection. MiXCR, applied by TCRdb to the reads, yields one record per CDR3 protein. The data show about 190,000 distinct CDR3 sequences, roughly 27% seen once. Sequenced material: PBMCs. All receptors derive from a human donor in good health (CMV status not recorded). Some clones in this sample may be carry-over from other donors' samples. The CDR3 runs from the conserved cysteine through the conserved F or W. The D gene is left open where the match is weak. Clone size is given for some rows only: seen once, a few or many times, or a class if the clone is expanded.

d_call j_call clone_size v_call cdr3_aa cdr3_nt
NA TRBJ1-1 few TRBV7-9 CASSRGGAGNTEAFF TGTGCCAGCAGCCGAGGGGGGGCCGGGAACACTGAAGCTTTCTTT
NA TRBJ1-6 many TRBV7-2 CASSRESGGLDSPLHF TGTGCCAGCAGCCGGGAGTCGGGAGGTTTGGACTCACCCCTCCACTTT
NA TRBJ1-1 many TRBV12-3/TRBV12-4 CASSLVRRAAEDTEAFF TGTGCCAGCAGTTTAGTAAGGAGGGCGGCAGAAGACACTGAAGCTTTCTTT
NA TRBJ1-2 few TRBV10-3 CAISESDSYTF TGTGCCATCAGTGAGTCGGACAGCTACACCTTC
TRBD1 TRBJ2-5 many TRBV7-8 CASSLEWDSQETQYF TGTGCCAGCAGCTTAGAGTGGGACAGCCAAGAGACCCAGTACTTC
NA TRBJ1-1 NA TRBV29-1 CSVEKGDTEAFF TGCAGCGTTGAAAAGGGGGACACTGAAGCTTTCTTT
NA TRBJ1-1 NA TRBV7-3 CASSLFGRPEAFF TGTGCCAGCAGCTTATTCGGGCGTCCTGAAGCTTTCTTT
TRBD2 TRBJ2-2 many TRBV11-2 CASSFRPSGGPGELFF TGTGCCAGCAGCTTTAGGCCTAGCGGGGGTCCCGGGGAGCTGTTTTTT
NA TRBJ2-5 NA TRBV11-2 CASSLDLRETQYF TGTGCCAGCAGCTTAGATCTGCGGGAGACCCAGTACTTC
NA TRBJ1-4 NA TRBV5-5 CASSLGGGTTNERLFF TGTGCCAGCAGCTTGGGTGGGGGGACCACTAATGAAAGACTGTTTTTT
NA TRBJ1-1 few TRBV11-3 CASSSTVPYEAFF TGTGCCAGCAGCTCCACGGTCCCTTACGAAGCTTTCTTT
NA TRBJ2-7 NA TRBV7-2 CASSLRGLEGDSYEQYF TGTGCCAGCAGCCTCCGCGGCCTAGAGGGGGACTCCTACGAGCAGTACTTC
NA TRBJ1-3 NA TRBV6-1 CASSSGTIGNTIYF TGTGCCAGCAGTTCCGGGACTATTGGAAACACCATATATTTT
TRBD2 TRBJ2-1 few TRBV6-6 CASSEASGGYDEQFF TGTGCCAGCAGTGAGGCTAGCGGGGGGTATGATGAGCAGTTCTTC
TRBD1 TRBJ1-1 few TRBV7-9 CASSPGTGGLNTEAFF TGTGCCAGCAGCCCCGGGACAGGGGGCTTGAACACTGAAGCTTTCTTT
TRBD1 TRBJ2-5 few TRBV7-2 CASSYTDRGWETQYF TGTGCCAGCAGCTACACCGACAGGGGCTGGGAGACCCAGTACTTC
TRBD2 TRBJ2-7 many TRBV11-2 CASSLEGLAGGHEQYF TGTGCCAGCAGCTTAGAAGGACTAGCGGGGGGCCACGAGCAGTACTTC
NA TRBJ2-1 few TRBV4-1 CASSRARESNNEQFF TGCGCCAGCAGTCGCGCGAGGGAGTCGAACAATGAGCAGTTCTTC
NA TRBJ2-7 few TRBV5-5 CASSFRRDSLYEQYF TGTGCCAGCAGCTTTAGGCGGGACAGTCTCTACGAGCAGTACTTC
NA TRBJ1-2 NA TRBV4-1 CASSQDPDGFDYTF TGCGCCAGCAGCCAAGATCCCGACGGGTTTGACTACACCTTC
TRBD2 TRBJ2-7 few TRBV6-1 CASSTAGGAYEQYF TGTGCCAGCAGTACAGCGGGGGGAGCCTACGAGCAGTACTTC
TRBD1 TRBJ2-5 few TRBV6-1 CASTRPGQLKETQYF TGTGCCAGCACTAGACCGGGACAGCTTAAAGAGACCCAGTACTTC
TRBD1 TRBJ2-7 NA TRBV20-1 CSARGTGGTYEQYF TGCAGTGCTAGAGGGACAGGGGGGACCTACGAGCAGTACTTC
NA TRBJ2-7 many TRBV7-2 CASSLKTSYAEQYF TGTGCCAGCAGCTTGAAAACCTCCTACGCGGAGCAGTACTTC